This T cell receptor (beta chain) was recorded in a study of T cell responses to AZD1222 COVID-19 vaccine. Details on this clone: Its cognate antigen is unknown.

The CDR3 totals 16 residues. V was cut by 2 bases and J by 8 bases, with 19 bases left in between. From germline, CDR1 is SGHDN and CDR2 FVKESK. Study-level findings and limits: When two AZD1222 doses had been given, Spike-specific TCR breadth and depth rose. Among those given AZD1222, only six were seropositive at baseline. Donors, mostly white British, included more females; clonal diversity was possibly underestimated. No repertoire was sampled before or during the peak T cell response, only after it.

Data came from immunoSEQ multiplex PCR; TCRdb stores just in-frame clones and leaves some out. The repertoire includes roughly 130,000 clones, about 90% of them detected once, and approximately 18% sits in the top ten. This chain connects TRBV14 to TRBJ2-1, with D tentatively TRBD1 or TRBD2 (5 bases each). The clonotype originates from an adult in good health. Sequenced material: peripheral blood, taken on day 0 of MenACWY control vaccination. CDR3 nucleotides: TGTGCCAGCAGCCAACCCAGGGACCTCAAGGCGTATGAGCAGTTCTTC. Translation gives CASSQPRDLKAYEQFF.